The 11 T cell receptor beta chains reported below all come from one sample, sequenced in a study of T cells in Graves' hyperthyroidism and ophthalmopathy. It was RNA transcripts that yielded the amplified TCR beta CDR3 regions. Researchers ran a first-round RT-PCR on the TCR CDR3 using the HTBI primer set. TCRdb redid the calling of the multiplex PCR reads with MiXCR, one entry per CDR3 protein. Seen here are over 500,000 distinct CDR3 sequences, 17% observed once, and the top ten hold 15% to 20%. Sequenced: blood. Receptor source: a woman younger than 35 with Graves' ophthalmopathy.

This clonotype was seen at least ten times. The J gene is TRBJ2-2, the V gene TRBV12-3 or TRBV12-4, with TRBD1 identical over 8 bases. This CDR3 is built from 17 residues. V lost 5 bases and J lost 1; bases outside the gene matches: 9. The CDR3 DNA reads TGTGCCAGCAGTCCGGGGCTCGGGACAGGGAACACCGGGGAGCTGTTTTTT. It specifies CASSPGLGTGNTGELFF.

This clonotype was counted ten times or more. This sequence joins TRBV11-2 and TRBJ2-7; TRBD1 is a possible D gene (5 bases). With 1 base removed from V and 0 bases from J, the gap between germline ends came to 7 bases. Germline CDR1 SGHAT, CDR2 FQNNGV. CDR3 size: 14 residues. The CDR3 loop is CASSLGGASYEQYF. CDR3 coding DNA: TGTGCCAGCAGCTTAGGGGGCGCCTCCTACGAGCAGTACTTC.

As regards this clonotype: A read error may be the cause here, since a much bigger clone is one base away. The DNA of the CDR3 is TGCGGTGCTAGACCCCCCTCGTGGACAGTCGAGCTATCTAACTATGGCTACACCTTC. It specifies CGARPPSWTVELSNYGYTF. The chain is built from TRBV20-1 and TRBJ1-2, with D possibly matching TRBD1 (6 bases). The CDR3 is made up of 19 amino acids. Per germline, CDR1 DFQATT and CDR2 SNEGSKA (reference sequence).

V is TRBV6-1 and J is TRBJ1-2; the D is unclear. Per the germline V gene, CDR1 is MNHNS and CDR2 is SASEGT. The CDR3 has 13 amino acids. Trimming took off 7 bases at V and 1 base at J, with 10 bases between the two ends. Here the CDR3 reads CASIQNLNYGYTF. Written as DNA, the CDR3 is TGTGCCAGCATACAGAACCTTAACTATGGCTACACCTTC.

This chain joins TRBV20-1 and TRBJ1-1; possibly TRBD1 for D (6 bases). This CDR3 is 15 amino acids long. Trimming removed 0 bases at V and 4 bases at J, with 15 bases between. CDR1 is DFQATT and CDR2 is SNEGSKA in the germline V gene (reference sequence). Here the CDR3 reads CSARENRALSTEAFF. The CDR3 DNA reads as TGCAGTGCTAGAGAGAACAGGGCGTTGAGCACTGAAGCTTTCTTT.

The table lists this clonotype with many counts. The chain couples TRBV28 to TRBJ2-1, with TRBD1 matching over 7 bases. Germline trimming cut 0 bases from V and 4 bases from J; bases unmatched to any gene: 18. Germline V gene data show CDR1 as MDHEN and CDR2 as SYDVKM. The CDR3 has 20 residues. The DNA for the CDR3 is TGTGCCAGCAGTTTATGGTTACAGGGGATTCCCTCCGTACGTTACAATGAGCAGTTCTTC. Its protein is CASSLWLQGIPSVRYNEQFF.

This clonotype was seen a few times. V and J are TRBV11-3 and TRBJ2-1; D is uncertain. Germline CDR1 is SGHNT and CDR2 is YENEEA. This CDR3 is built from 13 residues. V shed 0 bases and J shed 10 bases, with 10 bases lying between them. CDR3 sequence: CASSLDTGREQFF. CDR3 bases: TGTGCCAGCAGCTTAGATACCGGCAGAGAGCAGTTCTTC.

J is TRBJ1-2 and V is TRBV9; TRBD1 matches 7 bases. The V gene end was trimmed by 0 bases and the J gene end by 5 bases; junction bases not matched to a gene: 4. The germline gives CDR1 SGDLS, CDR2 YYNGEE. The CDR3 spans 14 residues. CDR3 residues: CASSVGGQIYGYTF. CDR3 coding DNA: TGTGCCAGCAGCGTAGGGGGACAGATATATGGCTACACCTTC. Based on the CDR3 plus reference TRBV9 and TRBJ1-2, the full variable domain is DSGVTQTPKHLITATGQRVTLRCSPRSGDLSVYWYQQSLDQGLQFLIQYYNGEERAKGNILERFSAQQFPDLHSELNLSSLELGDSALYFCASSVGGQIYGYTFGSGTRLTVV.

There are many counts of this clonotype. This chain connects TRBV7-6 to TRBJ2-1, with 9 bases that match TRBD2. The CDR3 contains 14 residues. V was clipped by 1 base and J by 7 bases; unmatched bases: 2. The germline V gene has CDR1 SGHVS and CDR2 FNYEAQ. The DNA of the CDR3 is TGTGCCAGCAGCTTAGGGGGACTAGCTAATGAGCAGTTCTTC. This encodes CASSLGGLANEQFF.

The chain links TRBV6-1 to TRBJ2-2; D uncertain. The CDR3 length is 13 residues. Trimming left V 6 bases short and J 2 bases short, with 7 bases between. From germline, CDR1 is MNHNS and CDR2 SASEGT. The CDR3 DNA sequence: TGTGCCAGCAGACCCGTTAACACCGGGGAGCTGTTTTTT. It yields the protein CASRPVNTGELFF.

This clonotype came up once. CDR3 loop: CASSAPGQGANEAFF. The CDR3 DNA is TGTGCCAGCAGTGCACCGGGACAGGGGGCTAATGAAGCTTTCTTT. The chain carries TRBV2 and TRBJ1-1, with 12 bases matching TRBD1. Germline lookup yields CDR1 SNHLY and CDR2 FYNNEI. The CDR3 consists of 15 residues. V was clipped by 4 bases and J by 7 bases; unmatched bases: 7.